Listed here are 6 T cell receptor beta chains from one sample, sequenced in a study of cytomegalovirus exposure and HLA in healthy donors. 60 Vbeta and 13 Jbeta primers were used in PCR. Clones were read by immunoSEQ multiplex PCR, and TCRdb kept only the in-frame ones, dropping some. The table lists some 90,000 clones, 65% to 85% of them singletons. Source material: PBMCs. The receptors originated from a man aged 25 to 40 in good health and CMV-seronegative.

The sample holds one count of this clone. V gene TRBV2 combines with J gene TRBJ2-3, with 10 bases matching TRBD2. The CDR3 totals 15 residues. Germline V gene lookup returns CDR1 SNHLY and CDR2 FYNNEI. V lost 2 bases and J lost 2; bases outside the gene matches: 1. In DNA form, the CDR3 reads TGTGCCAGCAGTGAAACTAGCGGGGTCACAGATACGCAGTATTTT. It translates to CASSETSGVTDTQYF.

The chain links TRBV30 to TRBJ2-2, with 7 bases lining up with TRBD2. CDR3 size: 15 residues. Germline V gene lookup returns CDR1 GTSNPN and CDR2 SVGIG (reference sequence). V trimming: 0 bases; J trimming: 6 bases; junction bases outside the gene matches: 7. CDR3 sequence: CAWSVKPSGAGELFF. The CDR3, as DNA: TGTGCCTGGAGTGTAAAGCCTAGCGGTGCCGGGGAGCTGTTTTTT.

The chain combines TRBV6-6 with TRBJ1-3; D is unresolved. Germline CDR1 MNHNY, CDR2 SVGAGI (reference sequence). This CDR3 comprises 13 residues. V lost 6 bases, J lost 4 bases, and 10 bases lay in between. As DNA, the CDR3 is TGTGCCAGCAGCCCTAGCGGGGGAAACACCATATATTTT. Translating it yields CASSPSGGNTIYF.

The rearrangement links TRBV27 to TRBJ1-2; TRBD1 agrees at 8 bases. The CDR3 runs 15 residues. The germline V gene encodes CDR1 MNHEY and CDR2 SMNVEV (reference sequence). V was clipped by 4 bases and J by 6 bases; unmatched bases: 10. This CDR3 is CASSSEARGPNGYTF. The CDR3 DNA is TGTGCCAGCAGTTCAGAAGCCAGGGGGCCGAATGGCTACACCTTC.

The genes are TRBV27 and TRBJ2-5; a weak D match, TRBD1 (6 bases). The DNA end is more similar to TRBJ2-7, so the J call may be wrong. Germline V gene lookup returns CDR1 MNHEY and CDR2 SMNVEV (reference sequence). CDR3 length equals 14 residues. CDR3 nucleotides: TGTGCCAGCAGTTTACAGGGGCGATCCTACGAGCAGTACTTC. Protein product: CASSLQGRSYEQYF.

This clone was counted a few times. V usage is TRBV5-6 and J usage is TRBJ1-1, with 7 positions matching TRBD1. J gave up 5 bases and V 4 bases, and 11 bases lay outside the gene matches. Germline CDR1 reads SGHDT; CDR2 reads YYEEEE. The CDR3 has 15 residues. The CDR3: CASSPGDRIRTEAFF. The CDR3 DNA sequence: TGTGCCAGCAGCCCGGGGGACAGAATAAGAACTGAAGCTTTCTTT. The complete variable domain, with remaining parts taken from reference TRBV5-6 and TRBJ1-1, reads DAGVTQSPTHLIKTRGQQVTLRCSPKSGHDTVSWYQQALGQGPQFIFQYYEEEERQRGNFPDRFSGHQFPNYSSELNVNALLLGDSALYLCASSPGDRIRTEAFFGQGTRLTVV.